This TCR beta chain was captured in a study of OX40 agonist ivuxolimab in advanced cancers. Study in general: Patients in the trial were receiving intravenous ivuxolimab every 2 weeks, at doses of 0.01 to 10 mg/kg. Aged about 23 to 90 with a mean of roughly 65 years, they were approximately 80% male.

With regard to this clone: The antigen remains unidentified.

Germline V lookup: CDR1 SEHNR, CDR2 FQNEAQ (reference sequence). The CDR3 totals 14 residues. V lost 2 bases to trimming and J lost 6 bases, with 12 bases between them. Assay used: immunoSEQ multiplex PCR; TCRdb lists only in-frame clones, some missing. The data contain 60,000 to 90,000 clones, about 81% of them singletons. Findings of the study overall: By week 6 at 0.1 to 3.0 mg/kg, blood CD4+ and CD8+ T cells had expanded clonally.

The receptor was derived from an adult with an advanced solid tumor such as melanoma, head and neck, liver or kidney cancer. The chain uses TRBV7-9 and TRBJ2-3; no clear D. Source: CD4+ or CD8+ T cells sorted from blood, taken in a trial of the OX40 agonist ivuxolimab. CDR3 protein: CASSLLGGGDTQYF. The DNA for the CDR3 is TGTGCCAGCAGCTTACTGGGTGGTGGGGATACGCAGTATTTT.